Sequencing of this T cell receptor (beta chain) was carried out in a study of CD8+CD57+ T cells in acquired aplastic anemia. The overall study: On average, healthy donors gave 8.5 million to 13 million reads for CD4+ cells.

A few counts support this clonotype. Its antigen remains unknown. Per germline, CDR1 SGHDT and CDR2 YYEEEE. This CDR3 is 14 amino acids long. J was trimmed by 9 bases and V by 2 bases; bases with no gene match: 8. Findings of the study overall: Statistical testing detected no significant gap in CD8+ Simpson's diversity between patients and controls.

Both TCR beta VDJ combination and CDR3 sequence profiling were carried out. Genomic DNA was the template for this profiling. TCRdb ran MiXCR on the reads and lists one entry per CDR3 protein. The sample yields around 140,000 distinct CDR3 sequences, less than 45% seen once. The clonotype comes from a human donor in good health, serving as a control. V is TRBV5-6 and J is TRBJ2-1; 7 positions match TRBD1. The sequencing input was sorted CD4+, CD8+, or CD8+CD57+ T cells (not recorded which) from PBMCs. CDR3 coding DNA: TGTGCCAGCAGCTTCACAGGGGTACGGAGTGAGCAGTTCTTC. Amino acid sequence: CASSFTGVRSEQFF.